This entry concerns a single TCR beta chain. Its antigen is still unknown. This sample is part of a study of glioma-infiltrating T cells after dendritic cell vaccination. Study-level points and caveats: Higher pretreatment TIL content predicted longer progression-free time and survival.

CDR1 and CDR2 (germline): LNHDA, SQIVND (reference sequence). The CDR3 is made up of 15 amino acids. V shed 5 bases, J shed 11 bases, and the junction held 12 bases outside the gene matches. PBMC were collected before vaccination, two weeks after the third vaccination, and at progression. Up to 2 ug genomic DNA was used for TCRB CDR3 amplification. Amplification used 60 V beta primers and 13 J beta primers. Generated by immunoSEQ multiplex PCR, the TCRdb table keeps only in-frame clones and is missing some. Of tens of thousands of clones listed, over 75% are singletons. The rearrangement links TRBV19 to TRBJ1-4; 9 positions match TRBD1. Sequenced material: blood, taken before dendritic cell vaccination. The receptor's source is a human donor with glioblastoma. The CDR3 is CASSANRGLLEKLFF. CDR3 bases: TGTGCCAGTAGTGCAAACAGGGGGCTTCTCGAGAAACTGTTTTTT.